This TCR beta chain stems from a study of beta chain features in type 1 diabetes. Turning to the study itself: Age, gender and cell yields were alike across patients and healthy donors. Study outcomes and limitations: Type 1 diabetes patients had moderately but significantly shorter TCRB CDR3s in all four CD4+ subsets. When VDJ junctions were examined, type 1 diabetes patients showed fewer insertions and more deletions.

This clone was observed a handful of times. What it binds is unknown. Via CD45RO/CCR7/CD25/CD127/CD95/CD27, cells of the CD4+ naive, central memory, regulatory and stem cell-like memory subsets were sorted. This CDR3 has 15 amino acids. The germline CDR1 and CDR2 sequences are SGHVS and FNYEAQ. Trimming at V came to 0 bases and at J to 7 bases, leaving 8 bases not matched to a gene. Every bit of the isolated RNA underwent reverse transcription, so sequencing read expressed TCRB transcripts. Method: immunoSEQ multiplex PCR; TCRdb's copy keeps in-frame clones and lacks some. The sample lists 640,000 or so clones, around an eighth seen once, with 0.035% to 0.04% in the top ten.

The chain joins TRBV7-6 to TRBJ2-7; 8 nucleotides align to TRBD1. What was sequenced was naive CD4+ T cells from blood. The TCR was taken from a man between 18 and 35 years old with type 1 diabetes. In DNA, the CDR3 is TGTGCCAGCAGCTTAGCACCGACAGGGGCGGAAGAGCAGTACTTC. Translation gives CASSLAPTGAEEQYF.